One sample yielded the 17 T cell receptor beta chains listed below, sequenced in a study of shared clonotypes between healthy human individuals. The naive CD8 subset, CD45RO-negative cells positively selected for CCR7, excluded terminally differentiated effector memory CD45RA+ cells. Some clones are missing from TCRdb's copy, which holds only in-frame ones; the method was immunoSEQ multiplex PCR. The sample includes roughly 2,000,000 clones, around 93% of them seen just once. Sequencing was performed on naive CD8+ T cells from PBMCs. The receptors stem from a man between 18 and 35 years old in good health. Some clones in this sample may be carry-over from other donors' samples.

The genes are TRBV7-9 and TRBJ2-1; D is unresolved. This CDR3 is built from 12 residues. The germline V and J ends were trimmed by 3 bases and 9 bases, with 9 bases remaining between them. Germline V lookup: CDR1 SEHNR, CDR2 FQNEAQ (reference sequence). CDR3 nucleotide sequence: TGTGCCAGCAGCTTGACTTCGGGTGAGCAGTTCTTC. Translation: CASSLTSGEQFF.

The chain couples TRBV15 to TRBJ2-7, with 10 nucleotides matching TRBD1. CDR1 and CDR2 from the germline V gene are LNHNV and YYDKDF (reference sequence). V was clipped by 3 bases and J by 4 bases; unmatched bases: 6. This CDR3 spans 15 amino acids. CDR3 nucleotide sequence: TGTGCCACCAGCAGCGACAGGGGGCTGAATTACGAGCAGTACTTC. It codes for CATSSDRGLNYEQYF.

This chain joins TRBV29-1 and TRBJ1-1; possibly TRBD1 for D (6 bases). Per the germline V gene, CDR1 is SQVTM and CDR2 is ANQGSEA. The CDR3 is 13 residues long. V was clipped by 5 bases and J by 5 bases, with 15 bases between them. CDR3 sequence (DNA): TGCAGCGTTTCGGGGGGCTGGTATACTGAAGCTTTCTTT. Translating it yields CSVSGGWYTEAFF.

The rearrangement uses TRBV7-9 and TRBJ2-1, with D unresolved. CDR3 size: 14 residues. Germline CDR1 reads SEHNR; CDR2 reads FQNEAQ (reference sequence). The germline V and J ends were trimmed by 6 bases and 6 bases, with 15 bases remaining between them. CDR3 DNA sequence: TGTGCCAGCAGTCGCGGATCGTCGGGCAATGAGCAGTTCTTC. This codes for CASSRGSSGNEQFF.

The CDR3 reads CARPGPVSSTEAFF. CDR3 nucleotide sequence: TGTGCCAGACCCGGACCGGTCTCTTCCACTGAAGCTTTCTTT. The chain recombines TRBV28 with TRBJ1-1; D gene uncertain. The CDR3 is made up of 14 amino acids. Germline loops: CDR1 MDHEN, CDR2 SYDVKM. V was cut by 9 bases and J by 4 bases, with 18 bases left in between.

V is TRBV28 and J is TRBJ2-2; TRBD1 matches at 7 bases. This CDR3 comprises 16 residues. CDR1 and CDR2 (germline): MDHEN, SYDVKM. The ends lost 5 bases at V and 6 bases at J; junction bases unmatched: 12. The CDR3 nucleotides are TGTGCCAGCAGTCCGTTATACGCGACAGGGTCCGGGGAGCTGTTTTTT. Translating gives CASSPLYATGSGELFF.

This chain links TRBV4-1 with TRBJ1-4, with a tentative D call TRBD1 (5 bases). V lost 1 base, J lost 3 bases, and 9 bases lay in between. The CDR3 sequence is 15 residues long. Germline CDR1 MGHRA, CDR2 YSYEKL. CDR3 sequence reads: CASSQVAGSNEKLFF. As DNA, the CDR3 is TGCGCCAGCAGCCAAGTGGCAGGGTCTAATGAAAAACTGTTTTTT.

This clone was counted only a few times. This sequence joins TRBV18 and TRBJ1-4; TRBD1 might be the D (6 bases). This CDR3 spans 17 amino acids. Germline CDR1 reads KGHSH; CDR2 reads LQKENI. V was cut by 3 bases and J by 0 bases, with 14 bases left in between. The CDR3: CASSPEPRTATNEKLFF. CDR3 in DNA: TGTGCCAGCTCACCGGAACCGAGGACAGCAACTAATGAAAAACTGTTTTTT. The full variable domain, its missing parts supplied by reference TRBV18 and TRBJ1-4, is NAGVMQNPRHLVRRRGQEARLRCSPMKGHSHVYWYRQLPEEGLKFMVYLQKENIIDESGMPKERFSAEFPKEGPSILRIQQVVRGDSAAYFCASSPEPRTATNEKLFFGSGTQLSVL.

The chain links TRBV23-1 to TRBJ2-4; possibly TRBD1 for D (6 bases). TRBV23-1 is identified as an open reading frame with a role that is uncertain. Trimming took 2 bases from V and 6 from J, leaving 17 bases between them. The CDR3 consists of 16 residues. CDR3 protein: CASSQTRTAVPNIQYF. CDR3 bases: TGCGCCAGCAGTCAAACCCGGACAGCCGTACCAAACATTCAGTACTTC.

This chain uses TRBV6-4 with TRBJ2-1, with no clear D. From germline, CDR1 is MRHNA and CDR2 SNTAGT. The CDR3 consists of 15 residues. V lost 4 bases and J lost 0, with 10 bases in between. Here the CDR3 DNA reads TGTGCCAGCAGTGTCGACTTAAGCTCCTACAATGAGCAGTTCTTC. This sequence encodes CASSVDLSSYNEQFF.

This chain links TRBV28 with TRBJ1-2; weak D call: TRBD1 (5 bases). In germline, CDR1 is MDHEN, CDR2 SYDVKM. V dropped 3 bases and J dropped 0 bases, with 8 bases sitting between them. The CDR3 covers 14 residues. CDR3 protein: CASSFRESNYGYTF. CDR3 coding DNA: TGTGCCAGCAGTTTCAGGGAATCTAACTATGGCTACACCTTC.

A remark on this clone: The sample contains more than one DNA sequence encoding this CDR3. The V call is TRBV27, the J call TRBJ2-7, with unresolved D. In germline, CDR1 is MNHEY, CDR2 SMNVEV (reference sequence). Trimming left V 4 bases short and J 1 base short, with 8 bases between. The CDR3 sequence is 13 residues long. CDR3 coding DNA: TGTGCCAGCAGTTGGTCCTCGTCCTACGAGCAGTACTTC. This sequence encodes CASSWSSSYEQYF.

The CDR3: CSVESGDNEKLFF. In DNA, the CDR3 is TGCAGCGTTGAGAGCGGGGATAATGAAAAACTGTTTTTT. J is TRBJ1-4 and V is TRBV29-1; D uncertain. This CDR3 comprises 13 residues. Germline lookup yields CDR1 SQVTM and CDR2 ANQGSEA. The V end was cut by 3 bases, the J end by 4 bases, with 9 bases between. The full variable domain, its missing parts supplied by reference TRBV29-1 and TRBJ1-4, is SAVISQKPSRDICQRGTSLTIQCQVDSQVTMMFWYRQQPGQSLTLIATANQGSEATYESGFVIDKFPISRPNLTFSTLTVSNMSPEDSSIYLCSVESGDNEKLFFGSGTQLSVL.

This rearrangement joins TRBV2 to TRBJ2-7, with 7 bases matching TRBD2. Trimming took 0 bases from V and 2 from J; bases not matched to a gene: 7. Germline V gives CDR1 SNHLY, CDR2 FYNNEI. CDR3 length: 16 residues. CDR3 DNA: TGTGCCAGCAGTGAAGCCCGGACTAGGACTACCTACGAGCAGTACTTC. Translation: CASSEARTRTTYEQYF.

V and J are TRBV5-8 and TRBJ1-1; D may be TRBD1 (5 bases). V shed 1 base and J shed 8 bases, with 9 bases lying between them. Germline V lookup: CDR1 SGHTS, CDR2 YDEGEE. The CDR3 consists of 12 residues. The CDR3 sequence is CASSLLGPEAFF. The CDR3 DNA reads TGTGCCAGCAGCTTGCTGGGGCCCGAAGCTTTCTTT.

The genes are TRBV7-2 and TRBJ2-7; possible D gene TRBD2, 6 bases. In germline, CDR1 is SGHTA, CDR2 FQGNSA. The CDR3 length is 14 residues. V was trimmed by 5 bases and J by 0 bases, leaving 11 bases between them. The CDR3 protein is CASSRRDISYEQYF. In DNA, the CDR3 is TGTGCCAGCAGCCGGCGGGATATCTCCTACGAGCAGTACTTC.

The V and J genes are TRBV10-3 and TRBJ2-7, with D unresolved. V shed 2 bases and J shed 2 bases, with 4 bases lying between them. The germline gives CDR1 ENHRY, CDR2 SYGVKD. This CDR3 region has 12 residues. CDR3: CAISERAYEQYF. CDR3 sequence (DNA): TGTGCCATCAGTGAGCGGGCCTACGAGCAGTACTTC.